This TCR beta chain appears in the sequencing data of a study of T-cell memory formation after mild COVID-19. Study conclusions and caveats: SARS-CoV-2 specificity of second-wave clones peaking day 37 was unconfirmed.

TCRdb re-called the 5' RACE reads through MiXCR, storing one row per CDR3 protein. The data contain fewer than 350,000 distinct CDR3 sequences, over 15% of them seen just once; the ten biggest clones take up under 30%. This clonotype was observed many times. No antigen is known for it. CDR3 length: 15 residues. The trim removed 6 bases at V and 6 bases at J, leaving 12 bases unmatched. CDR1 is MNHEY, CDR2 SVGAGI, per germline. Specimen: PBMCs or a T cell subset sorted from them (not recorded which). The sequence came from a man between 18 and 35 years old who had mild COVID-19 (a few samples of this study predate the infection). Cell type and time point are not known. V gene TRBV6-5 combines with J gene TRBJ2-7, with 9 positions matching TRBD1. DNA for the CDR3: TGTGCCAGCAGCTTATCGGGACAGGGATCGAGCGAGCAGTACGTC. This translates into CASSLSGQGSSEQYV.